Listed here are 22 T cell receptor beta chains from one sample, sequenced in a study of tumor-infiltrating lymphocytes in primary liver carcinoma. It was from roughly 20-30 mg of unsorted bulk tissue that RNA and DNA were co-extracted. TCR beta cDNA was made from approximately 500 ng total RNA with a constant-region primer. ARM-PCR was slightly modified, and three nested multiplex PCR rounds with it gave rise to the TCR beta libraries. It was with TRBV1-TRBV30 forward primers and a C-beta reverse primer that the first two PCR rounds were run, at 10 to 11 cycles each. TCRdb independently ran MiXCR on the multiplex PCR reads; one entry per CDR3 protein. Of 99,000 or so distinct CDR3 sequences detected, around 84% appear once; the ten largest clones hold 15% to 20%. The sample taken for sequencing was liver tumor tissue from sampling region 3. Subset described: tumor region T3, left-lateral pole. These receptors were collected from a man aged 35 to 55 with primary liver carcinoma and hepatitis B virus infection.

The V and J genes are TRBV19 and TRBJ2-7, with 7 bases aligning to TRBD1. The length of the CDR3 is 14 residues. J lost 2 bases, V lost 6 bases, and 7 bases had no gene match. Germline-derived CDR1 and CDR2 are LNHDA and SQIVND (reference sequence). The CDR3 spells CASRTGSRPYEQYF. DNA for the CDR3: TGTGCCAGTAGGACAGGGTCGCGCCCCTACGAGCAGTACTTC.

The chain is built from TRBV19 and TRBJ2-1; 7 bases are a match to TRBD1. The CDR3 totals 13 residues. The germline gives CDR1 LNHDA, CDR2 SQIVND (reference sequence). The CDR3 DNA reads TGTGACAGCGAGACAGGGTCATACAATGAGCAGTTCTTC. Translation: CDSETGSYNEQFF.

Worth noting for this clonotype: The germline gene is not matched at one end of the junction; a read error may be the cause. The chain recombines TRBV5-1 with TRBJ2-7; 7 bases are shared with TRBD1. The CDR3 extends over 11 amino acids. The germline V gene encodes CDR1 SGHRS and CDR2 YFSETQ. The CDR3 nucleotides read TGTGCCAGCTGCATAGACAGGGTTGAGTACTTC. It specifies CASCIDRVEYF.

To note about this clonotype: At one boundary the junction diverges from the germline segment, which might be a read error. CDR3 sequence (DNA): TGTGCCAGAAGTCTTTCAGGGAAAGACACTATATATTTT. Translating gives CARSLSGKDTIYF. The chain is built from TRBV28 and TRBJ1-3; TRBD1 is a possible D gene (5 bases). Germline V lookup: CDR1 MDHEN, CDR2 SYDVKM. CDR3 length: 13 residues.

On this clonotype itself: The junction differs from germline at one of its ends, possibly a read error. This chain links TRBV4-3 with TRBJ1-2; 7 bases agree with TRBD1. This CDR3 is 14 amino acids long. Germline assignment: CDR1 LGHNA and CDR2 YSLEER. The CDR3 loop reads CASSFQGVGYDYTF. In DNA, the CDR3 is TGCGCCAGCAGCTTCCAGGGGGTAGGCTATGACTACACCTTC.

The V and J genes are TRBV29-1 and TRBJ2-7; 7 nucleotides align to TRBD1. Trimming at V came to 8 bases and at J to 10 bases, leaving 11 bases not matched to a gene. Germline CDR1 and CDR2: SQVTM and ANQGSEA. This CDR3 spans 11 amino acids. The CDR3 loop reads CSTGQDAEQYF. The CDR3 DNA reads TGCAGCACCGGACAGGACGCCGAACAGTACTTC.

The chain links TRBV29-1 to TRBJ2-5; 11 bases align to TRBD2. This CDR3 is 15 amino acids long. The germline gives CDR1 SQVTM, CDR2 ANQGSEA. The junction had 10 bases not matched to a gene; V was cut back by 5 bases and J by 5 bases. CDR3 loop: CSVRGTSGSRETQYF. CDR3 in DNA: TGCAGCGTTCGTGGGACTAGCGGAAGTAGGGAGACCCAGTACTTC.

The table lists this clonotype with a count of one. One end of the junction is discordant with germline, which a read error may explain. This chain connects TRBV6-1 to TRBJ2-3, with D unclear. Germline-derived CDR1 and CDR2 are MNHNS and SASEGT. The length of the CDR3 is 14 residues. The CDR3 coding sequence is TGTGTCAGCATGTGGACGGATTACACAGATACGCAGTATTTT. Translated: CVSMWTDYTDTQYF.

The chain recombines TRBV5-1 with TRBJ2-3, with a weak D call TRBD1 (6 bases). Germline loops: CDR1 SGHRS, CDR2 YFSETQ. CDR3 length: 14 residues. The V gene lost 4 bases and the J gene lost 5 bases, with 14 bases spanning the gap. Here the CDR3 DNA reads TGCGCCAGCAGCCTGGGACATAACATAGATACGCAGTATTTT. This sequence encodes CASSLGHNIDTQYF.

Details on this clonotype: This sequence may be a read error, since a much larger clone differs from it by one base. The chain joins TRBV20-1 to TRBJ2-2; the D call may be TRBD1 or TRBD2 (5 bases each). The CDR3 contains 16 residues. CDR1 is DFQATT, CDR2 SNEGSKA, per germline (reference sequence). The CDR3 region is CSTRDEGQAATGELFF. In DNA, the CDR3 is TGCAGTACTAGAGATGAGGGGCAGGCCGCGACCGGGGAGCTGTTTTTT.

This chain connects TRBV29-1 to TRBJ1-5, with 9 positions matching TRBD1. Per germline, CDR1 SQVTM and CDR2 ANQGSEA. The junction had 8 bases not matched to a gene; V was cut back by 8 bases and J by 6 bases. This CDR3 is 13 amino acids long. The CDR3 is CSLGQGIRQPQHF. The CDR3 region has the DNA TGCAGCCTTGGACAGGGGATACGTCAGCCCCAGCATTTT. The whole variable domain, remainder taken from reference TRBV29-1 and TRBJ1-5, is SAVISQKPSRDICQRGTSLTIQCQVDSQVTMMFWYRQQPGQSLTLIATANQGSEATYESGFVIDKFPISRPNLTFSTLTVSNMSPEDSSIYLCSLGQGIRQPQHFGDGTRLSIL.

For this clonotype: One junction end disagrees with the germline gene, perhaps due to a read error. The rearrangement links TRBV12-3 or TRBV12-4 to TRBJ1-4; D is unresolved. The CDR3 is made up of 14 amino acids. The CDR3 is CASNLSGVGERLFF. The CDR3 DNA reads TGTGCCAGCAATTTAAGTGGGGTTGGTGAAAGACTGTTTTTT.

This clonotype has only one observation. An end of the junction differs from the germline gene, which may be a read error. This chain uses TRBV6-2 or TRBV6-3 with TRBJ2-1; D gene unclear. The V gene's germline CDR1 is MNHEY and CDR2 SVGEGT. CDR3 length: 14 amino acids. The CDR3 loop is CGSSYLIIGNEQFF. The CDR3 nucleotides are TGTGGCAGCAGTTACCTGATAATTGGAAATGAGCAGTTCTTC.

The chain couples TRBV24-1 to TRBJ2-1; TRBD2 matches at 8 bases. After removal of 6 bases from V and 9 bases from J, the junction contained 24 bases not matched to a gene. The CDR3 length is 19 residues. The germline CDR1 and CDR2 sequences are KGHDR and SFDVKD. The CDR3 loop reads CATSSNTGTSGRAWGEQFF. The CDR3 nucleotides read TGTGCCACCAGTTCCAATACCGGGACTAGTGGGAGGGCCTGGGGTGAGCAGTTCTTC.

A word on this clonotype: The junction does not match germline at one end; this may be a read error. J is TRBJ2-1 and V is TRBV29-1; possible D gene TRBD2, 6 bases. Germline-derived CDR1 and CDR2 are SQVTM and ANQGSEA. The CDR3 loop spans 14 amino acids. DNA of the CDR3: TGCAGCGTTAAGGGACTCCCCACTTACGATGAGCAGTGCTTC. Residues: CSVKGLPTYDEQCF.

This clonotype was recorded only once. This CDR3 fails to terminate in the conserved phenylalanine or tryptophan, so it likely reflects a read error. This chain uses TRBV18 with TRBJ1-3, with D possibly matching TRBD1 (5 bases). V was clipped by 5 bases and J by 6 bases, with 11 bases between them. The CDR3 has 13 residues. Germline V gene lookup returns CDR1 KGHSH and CDR2 LQKENI. The CDR3 spells CASSTTEQNTIYS. CDR3 nucleotide sequence: TGTGCCAGCTCAACGACAGAGCAAAACACCATATATTCT.

The chain links TRBV9 to TRBJ2-5; 8 positions agree with TRBD1. This CDR3 comprises 15 residues. Germline lookup yields CDR1 SGDLS and CDR2 YYNGEE. The CDR3 sequence is CISSVGAGGGETQYF. CDR3 bases: TGTATCAGCAGCGTAGGGGCAGGGGGCGGAGAGACCCAGTACTTC. The full variable domain, in which reference TRBV9 and TRBJ2-5 provide the parts outside the CDR3, is DSGVTQTPKHLITATGQRVTLRCSPRSGDLSVYWYQQSLDQGLQFLIQYYNGEERAKGNILERFSAQQFPDLHSELNLSSLELGDSALYFCISSVGAGGGETQYFGPGTRLLVL.

This clonotype has a handful of counts. A much larger clone is a single base away; this may be a read error. This sequence joins TRBV6-2 or TRBV6-3 and TRBJ2-2, with D unclear. This CDR3 comprises 12 residues. Germline V CDR1 and CDR2: MNHEY, SVGEGT. The CDR3 coding sequence is TGTGTCAGCAGCCGAGGAACCGGGGAGCTGTTTTTT. It encodes CVSSRGTGELFF.

In the case of this clonotype: A much more abundant neighbour one base away suggests this may be a read error. The rearrangement links TRBV2 to TRBJ2-7; TRBD1 matches at 9 bases. Germline loops: CDR1 SNHLY, CDR2 FYNNEI. The length of the CDR3 is 12 residues. The DNA for the CDR3 is TGTACCAGCGGATGGACAGGGGACGAGCAGTACTTC. Amino acids: CTSGWTGDEQYF.

On this clonotype: The junction and the germline gene differ at one end; a read error may be behind it. The chain recombines TRBV29-1 with TRBJ2-5, with D unresolved. This CDR3 region has 15 residues. CDR1 is SQVTM and CDR2 is ANQGSEA in the germline V gene. CDR3 sequence (DNA): TGCAGTGTTGAATGCGCGGCGTGTAGATCGGAGACCCAGTACTTC. It specifies CSVECAACRSETQYF.

This clonotype was observed a few times. This may stem from a read error, because a much larger clone lies one nucleotide away. The V gene is TRBV20-1, the J gene TRBJ2-1, with D possibly TRBD1 on 6 matching bases. The germline V gene has CDR1 DFQATT and CDR2 SNEGSKA (reference sequence). The CDR3 contains 15 residues. The germline V and J ends were trimmed by 4 bases and 0 bases, with 13 bases remaining between them. The CDR3 spells CSATSGQSSYNEQFF. As DNA, the CDR3 is TGCAGTGCTACCTCCGGACAGAGCTCCTACAATGAGCAGTTCTTC.

Concerning this clonotype: A junction boundary mismatches the germline segment, possibly from a read error. The CDR3 DNA reads TGTGGCAGCAGTTACGGGGGGGCGGAAGGTGAAGCTTTCTTT. This codes for CGSSYGGAEGEAFF. The J gene is TRBJ1-1, the V gene TRBV6-5; a weak D match, TRBD1 (6 bases). Germline CDR1 MNHEY, CDR2 SVGAGI. This CDR3 is 14 amino acids long.